This is a list of T cell receptor beta chains from one sample in a study of cytomegalovirus exposure and HLA in healthy donors. Here immunoSEQ multiplex PCR was the method, and the copy in TCRdb shows in-frame clones only, minus some. This table has 60,000 to 65,000 clones, roughly 70% appearing once. The specimen sequenced was PBMCs. Receptors originate from a man aged 50-59 years in good health and CMV-seropositive. Each CDR3 is given with its conserved first and last residue. The order of the fields is J gene, V gene, CDR3 protein.

J gene: TRBJ1-2; V gene: TRBV6-5; CDR3 protein: CASNPGQTYYGYTF
J gene: TRBJ2-1; V gene: TRBV28; CDR3 protein: CASSLPLVSEQFF
J gene: TRBJ2-1; V gene: TRBV30; CDR3 protein: CAWMQGRNEQFF
J gene: TRBJ1-1; V gene: TRBV7-8; CDR3 protein: CASSPWGQALLPFF
J gene: TRBJ2-7; V gene: TRBV9; CDR3 protein: CASSALPGQASYEQYF
J gene: TRBJ2-1; V gene: TRBV11-2; CDR3 protein: CASSLEGTSGYNEQFF
J gene: TRBJ2-1; V gene: TRBV11-1; CDR3 protein: CASSLRLAGGRNEQFF
J gene: TRBJ2-7; V gene: TRBV5-1; CDR3 protein: CASSLGSGDLYEQYF
J gene: TRBJ2-5; V gene: TRBV11-2; CDR3 protein: CASSPRLAGGAETQYF
J gene: TRBJ1-3; V gene: TRBV6-1; CDR3 protein: CASSEGPGPSGNTIYF
J gene: TRBJ1-1; V gene: TRBV5-1; CDR3 protein: CASSLGGRVGTEAFF
J gene: TRBJ2-5; V gene: TRBV9; CDR3 protein: CASSVAPSSGGETQYF
J gene: TRBJ2-7; V gene: TRBV5-1; CDR3 protein: CASSSQVTYEQYF
J gene: TRBJ2-7; V gene: TRBV5-6; CDR3 protein: CASSHATGDFTYEQYF
J gene: TRBJ1-1; V gene: TRBV6-4; CDR3 protein: CASSDQTGEAFF
J gene: .; V gene: TRBV5-6; CDR3 protein: CASSLRGGGSSYEQYF
J gene: TRBJ2-3; V gene: TRBV29-1; CDR3 protein: CSAKTSGSTDTQYF
J gene: TRBJ2-3; V gene: TRBV30; CDR3 protein: CAWMGLAGPLTDTQYF
J gene: TRBJ2-1; V gene: TRBV5-4; CDR3 protein: CASSAQLAGGYNEQFF
J gene: TRBJ2-1; V gene: TRBV30; CDR3 protein: CAWSVTGGAEQFF
J gene: TRBJ1-2; V gene: TRBV7-9; CDR3 protein: CASSLGERGYTF
J gene: TRBJ1-2; V gene: TRBV11-2; CDR3 protein: CASSLGSRPGNYGYTF
J gene: TRBJ2-1; V gene: TRBV25-1; CDR3 protein: CASSEFRRTSGSNEQFF
J gene: TRBJ2-4; V gene: TRBV27; CDR3 protein: CASSSRVYKNIQYF
J gene: TRBJ2-7; V gene: TRBV6-5; CDR3 protein: CASSPDRGSEQYF
J gene: TRBJ2-1; V gene: TRBV29-1; CDR3 protein: CSVEDTGSYNEQFF
J gene: TRBJ2-1; V gene: TRBV19; CDR3 protein: CASRTSGRASGEQFF
J gene: TRBJ2-5; V gene: TRBV30; CDR3 protein: CAWSPGAGGSGETQYF
J gene: TRBJ2-7; V gene: TRBV30; CDR3 protein: CAWSARTGVYEQYF
J gene: TRBJ2-2; V gene: TRBV28; CDR3 protein: CASIPGLANGELFF
J gene: TRBJ2-5; V gene: TRBV7-9; CDR3 protein: CASSAPGQGSWETQYF
J gene: TRBJ2-5; V gene: TRBV30; CDR3 protein: CAWRTGLALRETQYF
J gene: TRBJ2-3; V gene: TRBV30; CDR3 protein: CAWSKQGADTQYF
J gene: TRBJ1-5; V gene: TRBV6-1; CDR3 protein: CASSPGEAQPQHF
J gene: TRBJ2-7; V gene: TRBV7-8; CDR3 protein: CASSLRLANEQYF
J gene: TRBJ2-3; V gene: TRBV4-1; CDR3 protein: CASSQEAGGLDTQYF
J gene: TRBJ2-3; V gene: TRBV29-1; CDR3 protein: CSVVGQGVTDTQYF
J gene: TRBJ2-5; V gene: TRBV7-2; CDR3 protein: CASSLGPKETQYF
J gene: TRBJ1-2; V gene: TRBV7-9; CDR3 protein: CASSLESTGGSGYTF
J gene: TRBJ1-4; V gene: TRBV18; CDR3 protein: CASSRGEGTNEKLFF
J gene: TRBJ2-5; V gene: TRBV11-2; CDR3 protein: CASCRGRETQYF
J gene: TRBJ1-2; V gene: TRBV4-3; CDR3 protein: CASSQDSGGRDGYTF